Shown below are 10 T cell receptor beta chains from a single sample sequenced in a study of T cell changes during pregnancy in multiple sclerosis. Generated by immunoSEQ multiplex PCR, the TCRdb table keeps only in-frame clones and is missing some. The table has almost 20,000 clones, roughly nine tenths seen once. Sequencing was performed on CD8+ T cells from peripheral blood mononuclear cells, taken after pregnancy. The source is a female donor in good health, enrolled as a control in a pregnancy study.

J is TRBJ2-7 and V is TRBV4-2, with D possibly TRBD1 on 5 matching bases. The CDR3 consists of 15 residues. CDR1 is LGHNA and CDR2 is YNFKEQ in the germline V gene. V was pared by 1 base and J by 2 bases, with 12 bases between. The CDR3 nucleotides are TGTGCCAGCAGCCAAGGGAGCCAGGGTACCTACGAGCAGTACTTC. It yields the protein CASSQGSQGTYEQYF.

V gene TRBV6-5 combines with J gene TRBJ2-1; the match to TRBD2 covers 11 bases. The germline V gene has CDR1 MNHEY and CDR2 SVGAGI. Losses at the gene ends were 7 bases for V and 6 bases for J; bases not matched to a gene: 5. This CDR3 has 14 amino acids. CDR3 DNA sequence: TGTGCCAGCACCCTAGCGGGAGGCACCAATGAGCAGTTCTTC. As protein: CASTLAGGTNEQFF.

The rearrangement joins TRBV7-2 to TRBJ1-1; 10 nucleotides align to TRBD1. The CDR3 extends over 16 amino acids. Germline V gene data show CDR1 as SGHTA and CDR2 as FQGNSA. The ends lost 6 bases at V and 4 bases at J; junction bases unmatched: 11. The DNA of the CDR3 is TGTGCCAGCAGATCTACGACAGGGGGCAAGATCACTGAAGCTTTCTTT. This codes for CASRSTTGGKITEAFF.

V gene TRBV4-2 combines with J gene TRBJ2-1; 15 nucleotides match TRBD2. CDR3 length: 16 residues. Germline V gives CDR1 LGHNA, CDR2 YNFKEQ. Losses at the gene ends were 6 bases for V and 4 bases for J; bases not matched to a gene: 4. The CDR3 spells CASSPGTSGGYNEQFF. CDR3 DNA sequence: TGTGCCAGCAGTCCGGGGACTAGCGGGGGGTACAATGAGCAGTTCTTC.

The chain links TRBV27 to TRBJ1-5; no clear D gene. Trimming took off 6 bases at V and 4 bases at J, with 22 bases between the two ends. The CDR3 has 17 residues. CDR1 is MNHEY, CDR2 SMNVEV, per germline (reference sequence). The CDR3: CASRQGSSGKANQPQHF. CDR3 coding DNA: TGTGCCAGCAGGCAAGGGTCGTCGGGAAAGGCAAATCAGCCCCAGCATTTT.

V usage is TRBV4-3 and J usage is TRBJ2-5, with 7 bases aligning to TRBD1. This CDR3 has 17 residues. V shed 2 bases and J 4 bases; nucleotides not matched to a gene: 13. In germline, CDR1 is LGHNA, CDR2 YSLEER. CDR3 in amino acids: CASSQILGTAFTETQYF. The CDR3 bases are TGCGCCAGCAGCCAAATACTAGGGACAGCTTTTACAGAGACCCAGTACTTC.

The rearrangement joins TRBV6-5 to TRBJ1-1; D is uncertain. The germline V and J ends were trimmed by 2 bases and 8 bases, with 9 bases remaining between them. Germline-derived CDR1 and CDR2 are MNHEY and SVGAGI. There are 12 residues in the CDR3. In DNA, the CDR3 is TGTGCCAGCAGTTACAGAGGAGACGAAGCTTTCTTT. It codes for CASSYRGDEAFF.

This clone has only one observation. This rearrangement joins TRBV4-3 to TRBJ2-5; 7 bases map to TRBD1. Unmatched junction bases numbered 4, after V lost 5 bases and J lost 4 bases. The CDR3 runs 13 residues. The germline V gene encodes CDR1 LGHNA and CDR2 YSLEER. CDR3 sequence (DNA): TGCGCCAGCAGCTTGGGACAGCTAGAGACCCAGTACTTC. Translating gives CASSLGQLETQYF.

The V and J genes are TRBV6-5 and TRBJ2-7; 7 bases map to TRBD2. V shed 5 bases, J shed 2 bases, and the junction held 9 bases outside the gene matches. Per the germline V gene, CDR1 is MNHEY and CDR2 is SVGAGI. The length of the CDR3 is 15 residues. In nucleotides, the CDR3 is TGTGCCAGCAGTGCCCTTCCTAGCGGTCCCTACGAGCAGTACTTC. It encodes CASSALPSGPYEQYF.

The chain uses TRBV7-2 and TRBJ2-3; 10 bases fit TRBD2. Germline lookup yields CDR1 SGHTA and CDR2 FQGNSA. The CDR3 runs 16 residues. V lost 5 bases and J lost 3; bases outside the gene matches: 8. The CDR3 protein is CASSQGLATATDTQYF. The CDR3 bases are TGTGCCAGCAGCCAGGGACTAGCGACAGCTACAGATACGCAGTATTTT.